The 30 T cell receptor beta chains below all came from one sample that was sequenced in a study of cytomegalovirus exposure and HLA in healthy donors. Primers included in the PCR were 60 Vbeta and 13 Jbeta primers. Sequencing was performed with immunoSEQ multiplex PCR; in TCRdb, only in-frame clones are kept and a portion is missing. The sample has fewer than 200,000 clones; approximately 79% are singletons. Sequenced: PBMCs. Receptors were obtained from a human donor in good health.

The CDR3 nucleotides are TGCGCCAGCACACTAGCGGGGGGCACAGATACGCAGTATTTT. This sequence encodes CASTLAGGTDTQYF. The V call is TRBV4-1, the J call TRBJ2-3; 11 bases map to TRBD2. With 7 bases clipped from V and 1 base from J, the junction kept 1 base outside the gene matches. The CDR3 spans 14 residues. Per the germline V gene, CDR1 is MGHRA and CDR2 is YSYEKL.

The chain employs TRBV15 and TRBJ2-3, with TRBD2 matching 8 bases. The V gene end was trimmed by 7 bases and the J gene end by 1 base; junction bases not matched to a gene: 7. Germline CDR1 reads LNHNV; CDR2 reads YYDKDF (reference sequence). The CDR3 length is 15 residues. The DNA of the CDR3 is TGTGCCACCAAACAGGGTAGCGGGGGCACAGATACGCAGTATTTT. It codes for CATKQGSGGTDTQYF.

The rearrangement joins TRBV13 to TRBJ2-3, with 14 bases that match TRBD2. Trimming took 5 bases from V and 11 from J; bases not matched to a gene: 9. This CDR3 has 15 residues. CDR1 is PRHDT, CDR2 FYEKMQ, per germline (reference sequence). The CDR3 sequence is CASSATSGGAEVQYF. The CDR3 DNA sequence: TGTGCCAGCAGCGCGACTAGCGGGGGGGCCGAGGTGCAGTATTTT.

V gene TRBV27 combines with J gene TRBJ2-2, with 7 bases fitting TRBD2. The CDR3 consists of 16 residues. CDR1 MNHEY and CDR2 SMNVEV come from the germline V gene (reference sequence). V dropped 4 bases and J dropped 3; count of bases not matched to a gene: 8. CDR3 sequence reads: CASSSLGGIDTGELFF. Written as DNA, the CDR3 is TGTGCCAGCAGTTCCCTCGGGGGGATCGACACCGGGGAGCTGTTTTTT.

The chain links TRBV11-3 to TRBJ2-7; D is unresolved. Germline-derived CDR1 and CDR2 are SGHNT and YENEEA. The CDR3 contains 11 residues. Trimming stripped 6 bases from V and 7 bases from J, with 10 bases between. CDR3 in DNA: TGTGCCAGCAGTCTAAGCGTGGAGCAGTACTTC. Its protein is CASSLSVEQYF.

This clone was picked up a small number of times. The V call is TRBV7-8, the J call TRBJ2-7, with unresolved D. V was trimmed by 5 bases and J by 6 bases, leaving 11 bases between them. CDR3 size: 12 residues. Germline CDR1 is SGHVS and CDR2 is FQNEAQ. Here the CDR3 reads CASSGRLGEQYF. The CDR3 coding sequence is TGTGCCAGCAGCGGAAGACTTGGCGAGCAGTACTTC.

The chain recombines TRBV10-3 with TRBJ1-1; TRBD1 matches at 8 bases. Losses at the gene ends were 10 bases for V and 1 base for J; bases not matched to a gene: 8. Germline lookup yields CDR1 ENHRY and CDR2 SYGVKD. The CDR3 length is 14 residues. CDR3 nucleotide sequence: TGTGCCACCGGGAAGGACAGGGCGAACACTGAAGCTTTCTTT. Residues: CATGKDRANTEAFF.

The V gene is TRBV5-1, the J gene TRBJ2-3; 10 nucleotides line up with TRBD1. Per the germline V gene, CDR1 is SGHRS and CDR2 is YFSETQ. The CDR3 has 15 residues. The trim removed 4 bases at V and 4 bases at J, leaving 6 bases unmatched. CDR3 amino acids: CASSLGTGEADTQYF. The CDR3 DNA is TGCGCCAGCAGCCTAGGGACAGGGGAAGCAGATACGCAGTATTTT.

This clone was observed a few times. The chain has TRBV4-3 and TRBJ2-2; 8 bases are a match to TRBD2. The CDR3 length is 15 residues. V shed 5 bases and J 13 bases; nucleotides not matched to a gene: 15. Germline V gives CDR1 LGHNA, CDR2 YSLEER. The CDR3 sequence is CASSKGLSRGDGLFF. The CDR3 nucleotides read TGCGCCAGCAGCAAAGGGCTCTCGCGGGGGGACGGGCTGTTTTTT.

The chain joins TRBV28 to TRBJ1-6, with no clear D. The V and J ends lost 3 bases and 14 bases respectively, with 17 bases between them. Germline V gene data show CDR1 as MDHEN and CDR2 as SYDVKM. The CDR3 totals 14 residues. The CDR3 region is CASSLRRRIRSLHF. The CDR3 coding sequence is TGTGCCAGCAGTTTGCGACGGAGGATAAGGTCCCTCCACTTT.

A remark on this clone: In the same sample, other DNA sequences code for this CDR3. The chain links TRBV29-1 to TRBJ1-3; D ambiguous. From germline, CDR1 is SQVTM and CDR2 ANQGSEA. Deletions cut 4 bases from V and 0 bases from J, with 16 bases between. This CDR3 is 16 amino acids long. The CDR3 loop reads CSVGVSPRGSGNTIYF. CDR3 sequence (DNA): TGCAGCGTTGGCGTCAGCCCCCGGGGCTCTGGAAACACCATATATTTT.

The V and J genes are TRBV11-2 and TRBJ2-2, with 9 nucleotides matching TRBD1. Germline V CDR1 and CDR2: SGHAT, FQNNGV. The CDR3 is 16 amino acids. The trim removed 5 bases at V and 6 bases at J, leaving 10 bases unmatched. In DNA, the CDR3 is TGTGCCAGCAGCCCACAGACAGGGGGAAGGCCCGGGGAGCTGTTTTTT. It encodes CASSPQTGGRPGELFF. Together with reference TRBV11-2 and TRBJ2-2, the CDR3 gives the full variable domain: EAGVAQSPRYKIIEKRQSVAFWCNPISGHATLYWYQQILGQGPKLLIQFQNNGVVDDSQLPKDRFSAERLKGVDSTLKIQPAKLEDSAVYLCASSPQTGGRPGELFFGEGSRLTVL.

The chain joins TRBV5-4 to TRBJ2-3, with D tentatively TRBD1 (6 bases). With 4 bases removed from V and 4 bases from J, the gap between germline ends came to 19 bases. Germline loops: CDR1 SGHNT, CDR2 YYREEE (reference sequence). The CDR3 spans 16 residues. This CDR3 reads CASSLYREGVADTQYF. CDR3 nucleotide sequence: TGTGCCAGCAGCCTCTACAGGGAAGGGGTCGCAGATACGCAGTATTTT.

The chain employs TRBV5-1 and TRBJ1-2, with D maybe TRBD1 (5 bases). CDR1 is SGHRS and CDR2 is YFSETQ in the germline V gene. The CDR3 has 13 residues. Trimming cost V 4 bases and J 4 bases, with 11 bases left between them. Here the CDR3 reads CASSPDGGYGYTF. The CDR3, as DNA: TGCGCCAGCAGCCCCGACGGGGGCTATGGCTACACCTTC. Looking up the rest from reference TRBV5-1 and TRBJ1-2 gives the full variable domain: KAGVTQTPRYLIKTRGQQVTLSCSPISGHRSVSWYQQTPGQGLQFLFEYFSETQRNKGNFPGRFSGRQFSNSRSEMNVSTLELGDSALYLCASSPDGGYGYTFGSGTRLTVV.

The chain uses TRBV9 and TRBJ2-5; TRBD1 is a possible D gene (5 bases). The CDR3 is 13 residues long. V lost 2 bases, J lost 7 bases, and 12 bases lay in between. Germline lookup yields CDR1 SGDLS and CDR2 YYNGEE. The CDR3 protein is CASSVGREGTQYF. In DNA form, the CDR3 reads TGTGCCAGCAGCGTGGGCAGGGAAGGGACCCAGTACTTC.

The CDR3 sequence is CASSQGGSQRIRETQYF. The CDR3 DNA is TGCGCCAGCAGCCAAGGCGGAAGCCAGAGGATCAGAGAGACCCAGTACTTC. The chain uses TRBV4-1 and TRBJ2-5, with D uncertain. Germline V lookup: CDR1 MGHRA, CDR2 YSYEKL. V shed 1 base and J shed 4 bases, with 19 bases lying between them. This CDR3 has 17 residues.

The V gene is TRBV7-2, the J gene TRBJ1-1, with a weak D call TRBD1 (5 bases). The V end was cut by 2 bases, the J end by 8 bases, with 18 bases between. Germline values: CDR1 SGHTA, CDR2 FQGNSA. This CDR3 comprises 15 residues. The CDR3 region has the DNA TGTGCCAGCAGCTTACTAGGGGTAATTAGAGGCGAAGCTTTCTTT. Its protein product is CASSLLGVIRGEAFF.

The chain recombines TRBV6-1 with TRBJ2-5; 7 nucleotides line up with TRBD1. V lost 7 bases, J lost 5 bases, and 10 bases stayed unmatched. Germline loops: CDR1 MNHNS, CDR2 SASEGT. The CDR3 loop spans 14 amino acids. This CDR3 reads CASTARTGPETQYF. CDR3 nucleotide sequence: TGTGCCAGCACGGCCAGGACAGGTCCTGAGACCCAGTACTTC.

The chain has TRBV4-3 and TRBJ2-5; D gene uncertain. The V gene's germline CDR1 is LGHNA and CDR2 YSLEER. Trimming stripped 0 bases from V and 5 bases from J, with 13 bases between. This CDR3 is 15 amino acids long. CDR3 protein: CASSQDQQAWETQYF. In DNA form, the CDR3 reads TGCGCCAGCAGCCAAGATCAGCAGGCATGGGAGACCCAGTACTTC.

The V and J genes are TRBV15 and TRBJ1-2; D is possibly TRBD1 (6 bases). Trimming shortened V by 1 base and J by 8 bases, and 14 bases separated the two germline ends. Germline V CDR1 and CDR2: LNHNV, YYDKDF (reference sequence). The CDR3 length is 14 residues. CDR3 DNA: TGTGCCACCAGCAGAGGACAGGAGTTCGGCGGCTACACCTTC. It is translated as CATSRGQEFGGYTF. The full variable domain, completed using reference TRBV15 and TRBJ1-2, is DAMVIQNPRYQVTQFGKPVTLSCSQTLNHNVMYWYQQKSSQAPKLLFHYYDKDFNNEADTPDNFQSRRPNTSFCFLDIRSPGLGDTAMYLCATSRGQEFGGYTFGSGTRLTVV.

About this clone: The junction departs from the called germline gene at one end, perhaps through a read error. The genes are TRBV4-3 and TRBJ2-2, with D perhaps matching TRBD2 (5 bases). The CDR3 has 17 amino acids. From germline, CDR1 is LGHNA and CDR2 YSLEER. This chain's CDR3 is CVSSQRNRPYNTGELFF. The DNA for the CDR3 is TGCGTCAGCAGCCAGCGGAATCGGCCGTATAACACCGGGGAGCTGTTTTTT.

The rearrangement links TRBV12-5 to TRBJ2-1; 8 bases agree with TRBD1. This CDR3 has 15 amino acids. Per germline, CDR1 LGHNT and CDR2 FRNRAP. Losses at the gene ends were 2 bases for V and 6 bases for J; bases not matched to a gene: 6. The chain's CDR3 is CASGLPKTGANEQFF. The CDR3 DNA sequence: TGTGCTAGTGGTTTGCCAAAGACAGGGGCCAATGAGCAGTTCTTC.

The chain's CDR3 is CASSIDGEKLFF. In DNA form, the CDR3 reads TGTGCCAGTAGTATAGACGGTGAAAAACTGTTTTTT. V usage is TRBV19 and J usage is TRBJ1-4, with D unresolved. Germline V gene lookup returns CDR1 LNHDA and CDR2 SQIVND (reference sequence). V lost 0 bases and J lost 7, with 3 bases in between. The CDR3 runs 12 residues.

The genes are TRBV9 and TRBJ2-3; no reliable D call. This CDR3 spans 13 amino acids. V was cut by 3 bases and J by 0 bases, with 5 bases left in between. Germline CDR1 and CDR2: SGDLS and YYNGEE. CDR3 sequence: CASSALSTDTQYF. The CDR3 nucleotides read TGTGCCAGCAGCGCCCTTAGCACAGATACGCAGTATTTT.

V and J are TRBV18 and TRBJ1-4; D uncertain. The germline V gene encodes CDR1 KGHSH and CDR2 LQKENI. The CDR3 loop spans 14 amino acids. V lost 0 bases to trimming and J lost 6 bases, with 8 bases between them. The CDR3 here is CASSPPPGDEKLFF. Here the CDR3 DNA reads TGTGCCAGCTCACCACCGCCGGGAGATGAAAAACTGTTTTTT. The variable domain in full, completed from reference TRBV18 and TRBJ1-4, reads NAGVMQNPRHLVRRRGQEARLRCSPMKGHSHVYWYRQLPEEGLKFMVYLQKENIIDESGMPKERFSAEFPKEGPSILRIQQVVRGDSAAYFCASSPPPGDEKLFFGSGTQLSVL.

This chain connects TRBV25-1 to TRBJ2-5; TRBD1 is a possible D gene (5 bases). V was shortened by 6 bases and J by 2 bases, with 13 bases between the two germline ends. Germline CDR1 and CDR2: MGHDK and SYGVNS. This CDR3 has 14 amino acids. The CDR3 DNA is TGTGCCAGCAGACCGGACAAGACACAAGAGACCCAGTACTTC. It yields the protein CASRPDKTQETQYF.

The chain carries TRBV5-6 and TRBJ1-2; TRBD1 is a possible D gene (5 bases). V was clipped by 0 bases and J by 8 bases, with 8 bases between them. Germline V CDR1 and CDR2: SGHDT, YYEEEE. The CDR3 covers 12 residues. In nucleotides, the CDR3 is TGTGCCAGCAGCTTGGGGAGGGGCGGCTACACCTTC. It codes for CASSLGRGGYTF.

V and J are TRBV27 and TRBJ1-1, with a weak D call TRBD1 (6 bases). Trimming left V 4 bases short and J 1 base short, with 10 bases between. This CDR3 spans 14 amino acids. Germline CDR1 and CDR2: MNHEY and SMNVEV (reference sequence). The CDR3 loop is CASSSRGTNTEAFF. Here the CDR3 DNA reads TGTGCCAGCAGTTCGAGGGGGACGAACACTGAAGCTTTCTTT.

This clone has a single count. The chain links TRBV6-4 to TRBJ1-5; possible D gene TRBD1, 5 bases. This CDR3 spans 16 amino acids. From germline, CDR1 is MRHNA and CDR2 SNTAGT. V dropped 3 bases and J dropped 0 bases, with 12 bases sitting between them. The CDR3 nucleotides read TGTGCCAGCAGTGATCGGACACCTTATAGCAATCAGCCCCAGCATTTT. As protein: CASSDRTPYSNQPQHF.

The V and J genes are TRBV2 and TRBJ1-2; 10 bases map to TRBD1. Germline lookup yields CDR1 SNHLY and CDR2 FYNNEI. The CDR3 is 17 amino acids. The junction had 13 bases not matched to a gene; V was cut back by 2 bases and J by 7 bases. CDR3 in DNA: TGTGCCAGCAGTGAAACGGGTGGGGGGGACAGGGGTCCTGGCTACACCTTC. It translates to CASSETGGGDRGPGYTF.